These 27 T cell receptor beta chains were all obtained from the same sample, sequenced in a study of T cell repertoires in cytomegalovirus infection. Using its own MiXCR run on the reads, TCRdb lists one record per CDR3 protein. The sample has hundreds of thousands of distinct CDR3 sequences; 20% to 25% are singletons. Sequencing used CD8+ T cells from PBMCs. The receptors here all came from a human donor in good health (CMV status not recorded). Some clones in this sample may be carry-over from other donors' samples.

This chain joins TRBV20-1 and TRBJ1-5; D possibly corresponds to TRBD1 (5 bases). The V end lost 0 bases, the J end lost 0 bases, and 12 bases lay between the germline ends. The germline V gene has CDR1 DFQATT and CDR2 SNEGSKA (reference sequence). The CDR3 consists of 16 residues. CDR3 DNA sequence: TGCAGTGCTAGAGATCCCAGGGAATATAGCAATCAGCCCCAGCATTTT. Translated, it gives CSARDPREYSNQPQHF.

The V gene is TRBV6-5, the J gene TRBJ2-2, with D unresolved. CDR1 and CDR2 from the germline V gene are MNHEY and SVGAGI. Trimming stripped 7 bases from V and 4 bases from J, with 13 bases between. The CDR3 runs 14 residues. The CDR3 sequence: CASTPFESTGELFF. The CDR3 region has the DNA TGTGCCAGCACCCCCTTTGAGAGCACCGGGGAGCTGTTTTTT.

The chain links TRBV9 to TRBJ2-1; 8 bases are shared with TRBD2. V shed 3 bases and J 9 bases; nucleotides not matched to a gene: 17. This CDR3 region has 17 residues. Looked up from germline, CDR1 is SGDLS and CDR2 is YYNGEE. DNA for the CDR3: TGTGCCAGCAGCGCGGGGGGGGGAAAACCCCCACAATTTGAGCAGTTCTTC. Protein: CASSAGGGKPPQFEQFF.

CDR3 sequence: CASSEMGANTGELFF. The CDR3 DNA is TGTGCCAGCAGTGAAATGGGAGCCAACACCGGGGAGCTGTTTTTT. The rearrangement links TRBV6-1 to TRBJ2-2, with D possibly being TRBD2 (5 bases). V lost 2 bases and J lost 2, with 9 bases in between. Germline V gene lookup returns CDR1 MNHNS and CDR2 SASEGT. The CDR3 has 15 residues.

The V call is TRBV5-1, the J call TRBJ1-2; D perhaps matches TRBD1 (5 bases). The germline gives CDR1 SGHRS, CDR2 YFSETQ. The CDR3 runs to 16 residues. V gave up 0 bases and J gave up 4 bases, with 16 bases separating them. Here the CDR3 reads CASSLAKAGRFYGYTF. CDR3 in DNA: TGCGCCAGCAGCTTGGCCAAGGCAGGGAGGTTCTATGGCTACACCTTC. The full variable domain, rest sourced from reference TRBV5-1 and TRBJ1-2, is KAGVTQTPRYLIKTRGQQVTLSCSPISGHRSVSWYQQTPGQGLQFLFEYFSETQRNKGNFPGRFSGRQFSNSRSEMNVSTLELGDSALYLCASSLAKAGRFYGYTFGSGTRLTVV.

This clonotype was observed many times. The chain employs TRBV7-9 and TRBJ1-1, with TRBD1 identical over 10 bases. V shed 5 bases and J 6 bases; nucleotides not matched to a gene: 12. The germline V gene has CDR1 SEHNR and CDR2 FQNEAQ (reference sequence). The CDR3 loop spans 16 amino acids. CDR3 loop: CASSPGQGTNVAEAFF. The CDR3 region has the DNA TGTGCCAGCAGCCCGGGACAGGGGACGAACGTCGCTGAAGCTTTCTTT.

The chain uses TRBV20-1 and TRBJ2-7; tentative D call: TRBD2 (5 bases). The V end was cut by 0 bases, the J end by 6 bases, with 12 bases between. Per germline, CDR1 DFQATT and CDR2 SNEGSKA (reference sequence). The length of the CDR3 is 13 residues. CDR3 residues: CSARDPPAGEQYV. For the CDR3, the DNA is TGCAGTGCTAGAGATCCTCCTGCGGGCGAGCAGTACGTC.

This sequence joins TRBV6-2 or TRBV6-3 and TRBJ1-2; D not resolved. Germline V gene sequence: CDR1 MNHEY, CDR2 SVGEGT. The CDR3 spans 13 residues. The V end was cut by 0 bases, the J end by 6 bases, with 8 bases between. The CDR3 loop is CASSYSNGNGYTF. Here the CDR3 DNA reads TGTGCCAGCAGTTACTCGAATGGGAATGGCTACACCTTC.

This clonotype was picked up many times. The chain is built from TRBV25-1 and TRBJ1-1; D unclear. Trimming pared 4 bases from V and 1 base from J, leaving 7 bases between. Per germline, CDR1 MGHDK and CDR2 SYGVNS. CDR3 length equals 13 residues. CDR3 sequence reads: CASSVNENTEAFF. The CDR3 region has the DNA TGTGCCAGCAGTGTGAACGAGAACACTGAAGCTTTCTTT.

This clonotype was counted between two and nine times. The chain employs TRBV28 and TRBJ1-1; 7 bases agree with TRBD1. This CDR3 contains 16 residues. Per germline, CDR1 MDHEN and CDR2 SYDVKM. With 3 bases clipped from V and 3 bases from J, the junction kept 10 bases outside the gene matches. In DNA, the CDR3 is TGTGCCAGCAGTTTGAGGGGTTTTAGGGGGCACACTGAAGCTTTCTTT. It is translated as CASSLRGFRGHTEAFF.

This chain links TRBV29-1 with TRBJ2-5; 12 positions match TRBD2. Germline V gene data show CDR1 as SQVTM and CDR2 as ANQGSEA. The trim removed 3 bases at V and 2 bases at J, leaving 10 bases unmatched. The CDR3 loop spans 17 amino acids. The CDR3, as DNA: TGCAGCGTTGACCCCTCCCGCCTAGCGGGGGGGCAAGAGACCCAGTACTTC. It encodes CSVDPSRLAGGQETQYF.

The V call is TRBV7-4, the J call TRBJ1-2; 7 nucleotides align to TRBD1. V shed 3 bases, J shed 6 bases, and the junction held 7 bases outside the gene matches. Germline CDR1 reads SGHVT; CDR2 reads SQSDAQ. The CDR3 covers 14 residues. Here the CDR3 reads CASSLTGTADGYTF. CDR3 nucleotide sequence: TGTGCCAGCAGCTTGACCGGGACAGCGGATGGCTACACCTTC.

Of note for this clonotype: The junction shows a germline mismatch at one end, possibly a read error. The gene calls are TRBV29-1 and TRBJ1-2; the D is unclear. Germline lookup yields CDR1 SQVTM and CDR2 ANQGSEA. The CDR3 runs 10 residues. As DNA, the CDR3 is TGCAGCGTTGAAGATAAGGATACCGGCTTC. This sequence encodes CSVEDKDTGF.

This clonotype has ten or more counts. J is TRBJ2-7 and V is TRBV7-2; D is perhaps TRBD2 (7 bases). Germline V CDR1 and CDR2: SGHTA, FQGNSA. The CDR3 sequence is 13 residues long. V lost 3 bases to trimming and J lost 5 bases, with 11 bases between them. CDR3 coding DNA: TGTGCCAGCAGCTTCTTCGGGGGGCACGAGCAGTACGTC. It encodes CASSFFGGHEQYV.

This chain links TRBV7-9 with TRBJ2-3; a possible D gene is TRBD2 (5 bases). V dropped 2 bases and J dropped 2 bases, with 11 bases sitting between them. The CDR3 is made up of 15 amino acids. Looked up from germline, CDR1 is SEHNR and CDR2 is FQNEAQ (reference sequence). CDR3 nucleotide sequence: TGTGCCAGCAGCTTATTTCGGGGAATCACAGATACGCAGTATTTT. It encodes CASSLFRGITDTQYF.

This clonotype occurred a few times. DNA of the CDR3: TGCGCCAGCAGCGATTTGAGAAGAAACTACAATGAGCAGTTCTTC. This sequence encodes CASSDLRRNYNEQFF. This chain uses TRBV5-1 with TRBJ2-1; D not resolved. CDR1 is SGHRS, CDR2 YFSETQ, per germline. Trimming took 4 bases from V and 3 from J, leaving 14 bases between them. The CDR3 loop spans 15 amino acids.

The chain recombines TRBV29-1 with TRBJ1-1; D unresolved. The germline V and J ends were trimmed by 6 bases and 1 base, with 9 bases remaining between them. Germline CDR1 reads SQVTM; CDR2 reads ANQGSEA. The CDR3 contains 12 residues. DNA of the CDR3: TGCAGCGTCCGGGATCCGAACACTGAAGCTTTCTTT. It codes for CSVRDPNTEAFF.

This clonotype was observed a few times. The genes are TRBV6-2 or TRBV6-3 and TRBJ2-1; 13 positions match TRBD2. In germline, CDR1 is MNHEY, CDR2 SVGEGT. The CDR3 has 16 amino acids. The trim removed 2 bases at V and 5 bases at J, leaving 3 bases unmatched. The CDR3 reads CASSYPTSGGDNEQFF. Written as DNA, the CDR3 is TGTGCCAGCAGTTACCCCACTAGCGGGGGGGACAATGAGCAGTTCTTC.

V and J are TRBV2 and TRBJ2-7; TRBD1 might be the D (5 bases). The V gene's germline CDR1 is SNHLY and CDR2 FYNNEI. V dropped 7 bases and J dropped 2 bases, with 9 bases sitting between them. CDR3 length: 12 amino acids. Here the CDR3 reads CASKDTPYEQYV. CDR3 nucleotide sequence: TGTGCCAGCAAGGACACTCCCTACGAGCAGTACGTC.

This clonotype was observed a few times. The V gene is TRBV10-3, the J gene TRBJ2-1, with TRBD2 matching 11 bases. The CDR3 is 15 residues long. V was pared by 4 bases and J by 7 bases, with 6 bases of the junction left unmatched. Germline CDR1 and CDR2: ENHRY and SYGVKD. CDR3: CAISVFSGGGNEQFF. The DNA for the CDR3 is TGTGCCATCAGTGTTTTTAGCGGGGGGGGGAATGAGCAGTTCTTC.

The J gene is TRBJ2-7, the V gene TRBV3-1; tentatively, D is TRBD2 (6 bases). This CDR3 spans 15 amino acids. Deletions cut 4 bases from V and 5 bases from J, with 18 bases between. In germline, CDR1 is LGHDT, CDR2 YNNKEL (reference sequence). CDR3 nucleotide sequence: TGTGCCAGCAGCCCGGTAGGAGGGGTAGGCGACGAGCAGTACTTC. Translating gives CASSPVGGVGDEQYF.

CDR3 nucleotide sequence: TGTGCCAGTAGTATATTTTCGGACACCAGTAATTCACCCCTCCACTTT. Its protein product is CASSIFSDTSNSPLHF. The chain combines TRBV19 with TRBJ1-6; a weak D match, TRBD1 (5 bases). V was cut by 2 bases and J by 6 bases, with 14 bases left in between. CDR3 length: 16 residues. Germline V gene data show CDR1 as LNHDA and CDR2 as SQIVND (reference sequence).

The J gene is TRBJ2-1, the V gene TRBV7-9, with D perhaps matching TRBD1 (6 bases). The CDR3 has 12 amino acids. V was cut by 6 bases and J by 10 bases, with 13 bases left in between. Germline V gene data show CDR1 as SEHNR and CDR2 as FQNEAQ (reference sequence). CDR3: CASRPDSREQFF. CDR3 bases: TGTGCCAGCAGACCGGACAGTCGCGAGCAGTTCTTC.

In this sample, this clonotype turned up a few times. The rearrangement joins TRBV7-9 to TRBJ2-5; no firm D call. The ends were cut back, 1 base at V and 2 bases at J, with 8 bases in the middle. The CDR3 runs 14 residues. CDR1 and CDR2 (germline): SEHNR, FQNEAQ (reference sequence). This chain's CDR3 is CASSLGHLQETQYF. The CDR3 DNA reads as TGTGCCAGCAGCTTAGGGCACTTGCAAGAGACCCAGTACTTC.

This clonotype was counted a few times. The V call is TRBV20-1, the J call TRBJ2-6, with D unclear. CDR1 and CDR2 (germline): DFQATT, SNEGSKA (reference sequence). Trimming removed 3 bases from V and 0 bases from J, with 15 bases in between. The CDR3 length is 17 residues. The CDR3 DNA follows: TGCAGTGCTAGCATCCTCCGGGCCAGCTCTGGGGCCAACGTCCTGACTTTC. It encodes CSASILRASSGANVLTF.

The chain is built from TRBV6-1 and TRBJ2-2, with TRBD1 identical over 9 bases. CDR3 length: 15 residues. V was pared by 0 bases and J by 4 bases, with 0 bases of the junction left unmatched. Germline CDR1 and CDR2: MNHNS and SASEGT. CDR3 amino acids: CASSEATGGTGELFF. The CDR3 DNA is TGTGCCAGCAGTGAAGCGACAGGGGGCACCGGGGAGCTGTTTTTT.

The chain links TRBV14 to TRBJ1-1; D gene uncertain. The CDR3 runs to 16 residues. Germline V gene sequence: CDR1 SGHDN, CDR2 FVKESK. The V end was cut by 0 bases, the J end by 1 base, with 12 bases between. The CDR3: CASSQDWASSNTEAFF. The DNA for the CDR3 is TGTGCCAGCAGCCAAGATTGGGCCAGTTCGAACACTGAAGCTTTCTTT.